This TCR beta chain was captured in a study of T cells after yellow fever vaccination. Whole-study context: Low-cell-number fractions were prepared with SMART-Seq v4 Ultra Low Input.

CDR1 and CDR2 from the germline V gene are SGHTA and FQGNSA. This CDR3 spans 15 amino acids. V lost 5 bases and J 7 bases, leaving 21 bases between the germline ends. Conversion of TCR transcripts into cDNA relied on 5'RACE template switching, which added a universal primer site and UMIs. TCRdb independently ran MiXCR on the 5' RACE reads; one entry per CDR3 protein. Of approximately 260,000 distinct CDR3 sequences listed, about 5.2% are singletons. This clonotype occurred once. V is TRBV7-2 and J is TRBJ2-7; a weak D match, TRBD2 (5 bases). The sequence came from a man younger than 35 who received the YFV17D yellow fever vaccine. Sequencing was performed on CD4+ T cells sorted from PBMCs, taken on the day of the yellow fever booster vaccination. In DNA form, the CDR3 reads TGTGCCAGCAGCCAAACTAGAGATTCTACGGGGGAGCAGTACTTC. Translated, it gives CASSQTRDSTGEQYF.